The 13 T cell receptor beta chains listed next were all sequenced from one sample in a study of T cell responses to AZD1222 COVID-19 vaccine (dated by TCRdb to the early 2020s). The sample's time point, from its label and the paper: baseline before first vaccination. Receptor amplification or capture employed the immunoSEQ multiplex PCR assay. Sourced from immuneACCESS, this table was stored by TCRdb with only in-frame sequences that have V and J called. A share of the clones is absent; for the studies checked, an unresolved V gene accounts for under half, and the remainder has no known explanation. The sample table contains about 97,000 clones; only one count was recorded for over 75% of them. About 2.5% of the sample rests with the top ten. Sequenced here: peripheral blood, sampled on day 0 of AZD1222 vaccination. The receptors were gathered from an adult in good health.

This clone appeared a single time. This sequence joins TRBV5-8 and TRBJ1-2; D is perhaps TRBD1 (5 bases). Germline loops: CDR1 SGHTS, CDR2 YDEGEE. V was trimmed by 1 base and J by 9 bases, leaving 19 bases between them. The CDR3 has 15 residues. The CDR3 DNA is TGTGCCAGCAGCTTGTTGGGGCAAAGTCATATGAGCTACACCTTC. As protein: CASSLLGQSHMSYTF.

J is TRBJ1-2 and V is TRBV3-1 (or the pseudogene TRBV3-2); the D gene is possibly TRBD1 (6 bases). This CDR3 has 14 amino acids. V lost 5 bases and J 4 bases, leaving 14 bases between the germline ends. Germline V gene sequence: CDR1 LGHDT, CDR2 YNNKEL (reference sequence). The CDR3 DNA reads TGTGCCAGCAGCGCCCCCGGGGGCTTCTATGGCTACACCTTC. This codes for CASSAPGGFYGYTF.

The DNA of the CDR3 is TGTGCCAGCAGCCGGACTAGCGGGGGGAAGACCCAGTACTTC. It specifies CASSRTSGGKTQYF. The rearrangement uses TRBV7-2 and TRBJ2-5, with 14 bases matching TRBD2. The CDR3 is made up of 14 amino acids. Trimming at V came to 5 bases and at J to 6 bases, leaving 2 bases not matched to a gene. Germline lookup yields CDR1 SGHTA and CDR2 FQGNSA.

This chain links TRBV6-4 with TRBJ1-2; unclear D gene. The V end lost 3 bases, the J end lost 5 bases, and 16 bases lay between the germline ends. CDR3 size: 15 residues. The germline gives CDR1 MRHNA, CDR2 SNTAGT. The CDR3 region has the DNA TGTGCCAGCAGTGAAGGCGAGGGTCCGTTTTATGGCTACACCTTC. It yields the protein CASSEGEGPFYGYTF.

V is TRBV6-2 or TRBV6-3 and J is TRBJ1-2; tentatively, D is TRBD1 (6 bases). This CDR3 spans 13 amino acids. Germline lookup yields CDR1 MNHEY and CDR2 SVGEGT. V was cut by 1 base and J by 7 bases, with 10 bases left in between. Here the CDR3 DNA reads TGTGCCAGCAGTTACTACAGGGAGGGTGGCTACACCTTC. Protein sequence: CASSYYREGGYTF.

The chain has TRBV2 and TRBJ1-1; D perhaps matches TRBD1 (5 bases). The V gene lost 6 bases and the J gene lost 0 bases, with 17 bases spanning the gap. Germline CDR1 reads SNHLY; CDR2 reads FYNNEI. CDR3 size: 16 residues. The CDR3 loop is CASSHNLGRMNTEAFF. DNA for the CDR3: TGTGCCAGCAGCCACAATCTGGGGCGGATGAACACTGAAGCTTTCTTT. Complete variable domain (other parts from reference TRBV2 and TRBJ1-1): EPEVTQTPSHQVTQMGQEVILRCVPISNHLYFYWYRQILGQKVEFLVSFYNNEISEKSEIFDDQFSVERPDGSNFTLKIRSTKLEDSAMYFCASSHNLGRMNTEAFFGQGTRLTVV.

This clone has only one observation. The V and J genes are TRBV29-1 and TRBJ1-5; D is ambiguous. Germline V CDR1 and CDR2: SQVTM, ANQGSEA. The V and J ends lost 6 bases and 4 bases respectively, with 13 bases between them. This CDR3 has 13 residues. CDR3 sequence (DNA): TGCAGCGTATCCGACGGGCGGAATCAGCCCCAGCATTTT. It codes for CSVSDGRNQPQHF.

The rearrangement joins TRBV30 to TRBJ1-2, with D perhaps TRBD1 (5 bases). V was pared by 5 bases and J by 0 bases, with 10 bases between. This CDR3 region has 13 residues. Looked up from germline, CDR1 is GTSNPN and CDR2 is SVGIG (reference sequence). The CDR3 nucleotides read TGTGCCTGGGTACGGGGCTCTAACTATGGCTACACCTTC. Residues: CAWVRGSNYGYTF.

The V gene is TRBV19, the J gene TRBJ1-3; 10 positions agree with TRBD1. The CDR3 is made up of 12 amino acids. Germline CDR1 is LNHDA and CDR2 is SQIVND (reference sequence). With V trimmed by 9 bases and J by 7 bases, 3 bases remained unmatched. The CDR3 DNA reads TGTGCCAGCTCGGACAGGGGGAACACCATATATTTT. Its translation is CASSDRGNTIYF.

V gene TRBV7-9 combines with J gene TRBJ1-1; 9 bases are shared with TRBD1. The V segment lost 1 base and the J segment 3 bases; nucleotides outside the gene matches: 3. Germline-derived CDR1 and CDR2 are SEHNR and FQNEAQ (reference sequence). The CDR3 extends over 15 amino acids. The chain's CDR3 is CASSLVGQGYTEAFF. As DNA, the CDR3 is TGTGCCAGCAGCTTAGTGGGACAGGGTTACACTGAAGCTTTCTTT.

The V call is TRBV9, the J call TRBJ2-5; weak D call: TRBD2 (5 bases). CDR1 SGDLS and CDR2 YYNGEE come from the germline V gene. Trimming took 3 bases from V and 3 from J, leaving 9 bases between them. The length of the CDR3 is 13 residues. CDR3 region: CASSATREETQYF. CDR3 sequence (DNA): TGTGCCAGCAGCGCTACTAGAGAAGAGACCCAGTACTTC.

The rearrangement uses TRBV2 and TRBJ2-1; D not certain. The germline CDR1 and CDR2 sequences are SNHLY and FYNNEI. The CDR3 is 11 residues long. The germline V and J ends were trimmed by 7 bases and 9 bases, with 10 bases remaining between them. The CDR3: CASMGSSEQFF. Written as DNA, the CDR3 is TGTGCCAGCATGGGTTCCAGTGAGCAGTTCTTC. The full variable domain, in which reference TRBV2 and TRBJ2-1 provide the parts outside the CDR3, is EPEVTQTPSHQVTQMGQEVILRCVPISNHLYFYWYRQILGQKVEFLVSFYNNEISEKSEIFDDQFSVERPDGSNFTLKIRSTKLEDSAMYFCASMGSSEQFFGPGTRLTVL.

The V call is TRBV5-1, the J call TRBJ2-3; D gene uncertain. The germline V gene has CDR1 SGHRS and CDR2 YFSETQ. This CDR3 has 13 amino acids. The V end lost 3 bases, the J end lost 0 bases, and 5 bases lay between the germline ends. In DNA form, the CDR3 reads TGCGCCAGCAGCTATACTAGCACAGATACGCAGTATTTT. This translates into CASSYTSTDTQYF.